This passage covers 6 T cell receptor beta chains from one sample sequenced in a study of cytomegalovirus exposure and HLA in healthy donors. Researchers ran the PCR with 60 Vbeta and 13 Jbeta primers. Some clones are missing from TCRdb's copy, which holds only in-frame ones; the method was immunoSEQ multiplex PCR. The repertoire includes 140,000 to 150,000 clones, around 80% of them detected once, and around 4.4% sits in the top ten. Source material: PBMCs. The receptors shown here come from a man between 35 and 55 years old in good health and CMV-seronegative.

V is TRBV7-9 and J is TRBJ2-1; the match to TRBD1 covers 8 bases. V shed 4 bases, J shed 9 bases, and the junction held 14 bases outside the gene matches. This CDR3 has 16 amino acids. The germline gives CDR1 SEHNR, CDR2 FQNEAQ (reference sequence). This CDR3 is CASSSYTGGRRSEQFF. The CDR3 DNA follows: TGTGCCAGCAGCTCCTATACAGGGGGGCGTCGCAGTGAGCAGTTCTTC.

Regarding this clone: Other DNA sequences in the sample encode the same CDR3. CDR3 sequence (DNA): TGTGCCAGCAGTTACTCCGGCAGGGGGTACGAGCAGTACTTC. This encodes CASSYSGRGYEQYF. The chain couples TRBV6-5 to TRBJ2-7, with 7 bases aligning to TRBD1. There are 14 residues in the CDR3. Germline values: CDR1 MNHEY, CDR2 SVGAGI. Unmatched junction bases numbered 3, after V lost 0 bases and J lost 4 bases.

This chain joins TRBV4-3 and TRBJ1-1; D gene ambiguous. CDR3 size: 16 residues. In germline, CDR1 is LGHNA, CDR2 YSLEER. V was trimmed by 0 bases and J by 5 bases, leaving 16 bases between them. CDR3 DNA: TGCGCCAGCAGCCAAGATAAGGGCGGACTTGTAACTGAAGCTTTCTTT. It codes for CASSQDKGGLVTEAFF.

The genes are TRBV6-5 and TRBJ1-5, with 7 bases aligning to TRBD1. CDR1 is MNHEY, CDR2 SVGAGI, per germline. The CDR3 is 14 amino acids. V was clipped by 5 bases and J by 6 bases; unmatched bases: 7. CDR3 amino acids: CASSPDRVTQPQHF. CDR3 DNA sequence: TGTGCCAGCAGTCCTGACAGGGTCACTCAGCCCCAGCATTTT.

The chain joins TRBV29-1 to TRBJ2-1, with 11 bases matching TRBD1. This CDR3 is built from 15 residues. V shed 6 bases and J 2 bases; nucleotides not matched to a gene: 6. Germline V lookup: CDR1 SQVTM, CDR2 ANQGSEA. The DNA of the CDR3 is TGCAGCGTCGATCCGGGACAGGGGGCCTACAATGAGCAGTTCTTC. It encodes CSVDPGQGAYNEQFF.

This clone was seen a handful of times. V usage is TRBV2 and J usage is TRBJ1-5; D is uncertain. Germline V gives CDR1 SNHLY, CDR2 FYNNEI. The V end lost 3 bases, the J end lost 4 bases, and 13 bases lay between the germline ends. This CDR3 has 15 amino acids. The CDR3 DNA follows: TGTGCCAGCAGTGACGTCGGGTTAGGAAATCAGCCCCAGCATTTT. It yields the protein CASSDVGLGNQPQHF.